This record looks at one T cell receptor beta chain sequence and its context. The antigen is undetermined. A read error may account for a junction end that differs from germline. A primer in the constant region served to generate TCR beta cDNA from 450 to 650 ng of total RNA. TCR beta libraries came from three nested multiplex PCR rounds using slightly modified ARM-PCR. A C-beta reverse primer was combined with TRBV1-TRBV30 forward primers in the first two PCR rounds, and each round had about 10 cycles. TCRdb independently ran MiXCR on the multiplex PCR reads; one entry per CDR3 protein. Of some 320,000 distinct CDR3 sequences detected, less than 75% appear once; the ten largest clones hold 9%. This sample stems from a study of tumor-infiltrating lymphocytes in primary liver carcinoma. Study-wide background: Surgery removed the patients' primary liver carcinoma. Sample yields, roughly 3.5 to 7.13 million productive TCRbeta reads, were similar across the tissue types. Whole-study results and caveats: The 250 largest clones made up significantly more of tumor than blood repertoires (p = 0.039).

Germline CDR1 reads LGHNA; CDR2 reads YSLEER. CDR3 length: 15 amino acids. They got blood RNA out of unsorted whole blood and also pulled out germline DNA. Roughly 4 milliliters of peripheral blood were drawn preoperatively. The sequence came from a man aged 35 to 55 with primary liver carcinoma and hepatitis B virus infection. J is TRBJ2-1 and V is TRBV4-3, with D maybe TRBD1 (6 bases). Sequenced sample: peripheral blood. Written as DNA, the CDR3 is TGCACCAGCAGTCAGGGGAGCGGACCTTACAATGAGCAGTTCTTC. As protein: CTSSQGSGPYNEQFF.